This TCR beta chain comes out of a study of technical replicates of blood from a few donors. The CDR3 runs to 12 residues. Germline loops: CDR1 MNHEY, CDR2 SMNVEV (reference sequence). The germline V and J ends were trimmed by 6 bases and 5 bases, with 11 bases remaining between them. Only in-frame clones appear in the TCRdb table, and some are missing; sequencing was by immunoSEQ multiplex PCR. The sample includes about 73,000 clones, roughly 93% of them seen just once. The chain couples TRBV27 to TRBJ2-7; possibly TRBD1 for D (6 bases). The TCR was taken from a human donor in good health. The sample was T cells isolated from PBMCs. The CDR3 here is CASSTTGNEQYF. Here the CDR3 DNA reads TGTGCCAGCAGCACCACAGGGAACGAGCAGTACTTC.